Shown below are 5 T cell receptor beta chains from a single sample sequenced in a study of cytomegalovirus exposure and HLA in healthy donors. PCR primers comprised 60 Vbeta and 13 Jbeta primers. TCRdb's copy holds only in-frame clones and misses some; the assay was immunoSEQ multiplex PCR. The data contain roughly 150,000 clones, nearly 80% of them singletons. The sample comprised PBMCs. All receptors derive from a male donor in good health and CMV-seronegative.

The count of this clone is one. The chain is built from TRBV7-2 and TRBJ1-2; D is perhaps TRBD1 (6 bases). The germline CDR1 and CDR2 sequences are SGHTA and FQGNSA. CDR3 length: 15 residues. V shed 4 bases and J shed 0 bases, with 12 bases lying between them. The CDR3 region has the DNA TGTGCCAGCAGCTCCCAGACAGGAGCTAACTATGGCTACACCTTC. This gives the protein CASSSQTGANYGYTF.

This clone was found once. V usage is TRBV5-1 and J usage is TRBJ1-3; D is ambiguous. Per germline, CDR1 SGHRS and CDR2 YFSETQ. Trimming shortened V by 0 bases and J by 0 bases, and 10 bases separated the two germline ends. This CDR3 comprises 16 residues. The CDR3, as DNA: TGCGCCAGCAGCTTGGCCGAGGCAAGCTCTGGAAACACCATATATTTT. This gives the protein CASSLAEASSGNTIYF.

The chain has TRBV7-2 and TRBJ2-7; a possible D gene is TRBD1 (6 bases). The CDR3 runs to 14 residues. Trimming removed 5 bases at V and 3 bases at J, with 14 bases between. CDR1 and CDR2 from the germline V gene are SGHTA and FQGNSA. CDR3 coding DNA: TGTGCCAGCAGCCCAACTCTACAGGGCTACGAGCAGTACTTC. This sequence encodes CASSPTLQGYEQYF.

The J gene is TRBJ2-5, the V gene TRBV11-3; D possibly corresponds to TRBD2 (6 bases). The J call may be mistaken, given a closer DNA end match to TRBJ2-7. Germline V lookup: CDR1 SGHNT, CDR2 YENEEA. The CDR3 runs 13 residues. In nucleotides, the CDR3 is TGTGCCAGCAGCTTCGGGGGATTTTACGAGCAGTACTTC. Residues: CASSFGGFYEQYF.

The CDR3 loop reads CASSVGSGSNNEQFF. The CDR3 coding sequence is TGTGCCAGCAGCGTAGGTAGCGGGAGCAACAATGAGCAGTTCTTC. This chain links TRBV9 with TRBJ2-1; 9 bases match TRBD2. The germline V gene encodes CDR1 SGDLS and CDR2 YYNGEE. V shed 0 bases and J 5 bases; nucleotides not matched to a gene: 3. There are 15 residues in the CDR3.